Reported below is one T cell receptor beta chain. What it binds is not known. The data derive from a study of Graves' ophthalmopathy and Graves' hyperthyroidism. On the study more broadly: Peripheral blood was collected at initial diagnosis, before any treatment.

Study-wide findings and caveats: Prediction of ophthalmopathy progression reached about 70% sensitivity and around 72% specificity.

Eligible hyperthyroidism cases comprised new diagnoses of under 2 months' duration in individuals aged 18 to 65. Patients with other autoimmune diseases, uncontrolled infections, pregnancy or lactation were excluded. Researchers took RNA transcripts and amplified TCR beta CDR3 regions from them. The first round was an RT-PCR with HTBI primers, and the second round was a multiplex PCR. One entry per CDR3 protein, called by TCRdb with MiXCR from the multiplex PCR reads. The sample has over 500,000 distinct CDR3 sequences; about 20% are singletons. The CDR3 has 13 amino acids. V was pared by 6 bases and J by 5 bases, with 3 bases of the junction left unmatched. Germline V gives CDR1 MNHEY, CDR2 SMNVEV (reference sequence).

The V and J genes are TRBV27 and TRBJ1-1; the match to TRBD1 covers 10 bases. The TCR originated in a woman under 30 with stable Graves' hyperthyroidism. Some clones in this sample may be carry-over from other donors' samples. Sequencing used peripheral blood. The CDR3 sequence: CASRGGQGTEAFF. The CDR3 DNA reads TGTGCCAGCAGGGGGGGACAGGGGACTGAAGCTTTCTTT.